The 3 T cell receptor beta chains below come from one sample, sequenced in a study of shared clonotypes between healthy human individuals. The naive CD8 fraction comprised CD45RO-negative cells positively selected for CCR7 and excluded terminally differentiated effector memory CD45RA+ cells. The assay was immunoSEQ multiplex PCR, and TCRdb's table has in-frame clones only and misses some. The table has about 680,000 clones, around 92% seen once. The sequencing input was naive CD8+ T cells sorted from blood. Source of these receptors: a young man in good health.

The chain couples TRBV19 to TRBJ2-7, with no clear D. Per germline, CDR1 LNHDA and CDR2 SQIVND (reference sequence). This CDR3 is built from 11 residues. The V end lost 8 bases, the J end lost 3 bases, and 8 bases lay between the germline ends. The CDR3 DNA reads as TGTGCCAGTGGCCCCGTCTACGAGCAGTACTTC. Translating gives CASGPVYEQYF.

The rearrangement joins TRBV7-8 to TRBJ1-1; a possible D gene is TRBD1 (6 bases). Between the trimmed V and J ends, which lost 1 base and 3 bases, there was a span of 24 bases. This CDR3 contains 19 residues. CDR1 and CDR2 (germline): SGHVS, FQNEAQ. The CDR3 loop is CASSLVIGGYLLGDTEAFF. DNA for the CDR3: TGTGCCAGCAGCTTAGTGATAGGGGGGTATCTTCTTGGGGACACTGAAGCTTTCTTT.

This chain connects TRBV28 to TRBJ2-7; unclear D gene. Germline V gene data show CDR1 as MDHEN and CDR2 as SYDVKM. Trimming cost V 3 bases and J 3 bases, with 12 bases left between them. The CDR3 covers 14 residues. The chain's CDR3 is CASSLGTISYEQYF. CDR3 DNA: TGTGCCAGCAGTTTGGGCACCATCAGCTACGAGCAGTACTTC. The whole variable domain, filled in from reference TRBV28 and TRBJ2-7, reads DVKVTQSSRYLVKRTGEKVFLECVQDMDHENMFWYRQDPGLGLRLIYFSYDVKMKEKGDIPEGYSVSREKKERFSLILESASTNQTSMYLCASSLGTISYEQYFGPGTRLTVT.